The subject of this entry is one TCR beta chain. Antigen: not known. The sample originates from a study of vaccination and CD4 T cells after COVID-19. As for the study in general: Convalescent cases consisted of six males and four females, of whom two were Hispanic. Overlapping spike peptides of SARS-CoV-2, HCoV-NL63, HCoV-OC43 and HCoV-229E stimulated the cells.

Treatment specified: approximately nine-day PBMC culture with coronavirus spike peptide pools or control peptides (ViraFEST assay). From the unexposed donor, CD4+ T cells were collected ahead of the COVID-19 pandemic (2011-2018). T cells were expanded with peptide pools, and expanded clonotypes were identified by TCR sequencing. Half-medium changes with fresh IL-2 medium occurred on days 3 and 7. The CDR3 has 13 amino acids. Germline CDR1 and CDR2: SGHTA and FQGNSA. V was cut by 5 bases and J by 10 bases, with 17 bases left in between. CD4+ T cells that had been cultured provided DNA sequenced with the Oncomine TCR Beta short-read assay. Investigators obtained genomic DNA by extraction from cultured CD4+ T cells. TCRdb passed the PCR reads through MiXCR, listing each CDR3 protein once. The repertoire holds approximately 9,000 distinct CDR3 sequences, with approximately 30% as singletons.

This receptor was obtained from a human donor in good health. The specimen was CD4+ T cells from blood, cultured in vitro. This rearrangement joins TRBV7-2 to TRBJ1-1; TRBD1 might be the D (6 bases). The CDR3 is CASSPMRGGLAFF. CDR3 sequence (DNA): TGTGCCAGCAGCCCTATGAGGGGGGGTTTAGCTTTCTTT.